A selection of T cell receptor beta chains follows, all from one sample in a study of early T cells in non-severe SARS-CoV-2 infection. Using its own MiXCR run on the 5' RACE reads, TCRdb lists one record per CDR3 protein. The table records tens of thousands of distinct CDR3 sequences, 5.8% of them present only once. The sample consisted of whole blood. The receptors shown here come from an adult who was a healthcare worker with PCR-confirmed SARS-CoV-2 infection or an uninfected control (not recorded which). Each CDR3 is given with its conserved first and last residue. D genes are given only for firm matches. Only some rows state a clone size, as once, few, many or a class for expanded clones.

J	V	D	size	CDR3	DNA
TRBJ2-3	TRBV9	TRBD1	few	CASSVVGGGTDTQYF	TGTGCCAGCAGCGTAGTAGGGGGCGGGACAGATACGCAGTATTTT
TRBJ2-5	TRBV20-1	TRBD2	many	CSAPKRGGYQGETQYF	TGCAGTGCCCCTAAGCGGGGGGGTTACCAAGGGGAGACCCAGTACTTC
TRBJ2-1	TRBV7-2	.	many	CASSLTSEQFF	TGTGCCAGCAGCTTGACCAGTGAGCAGTTCTTC
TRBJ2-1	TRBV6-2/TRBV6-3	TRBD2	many	CASRLSGGNGQFF	TGTGCCAGCAGGCTGAGCGGGGGGAATGGGCAGTTCTTC
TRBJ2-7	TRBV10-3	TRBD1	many	CAVGQGGSYEQYF	TGTGCCGTAGGACAGGGGGGTTCCTACGAGCAGTACTTC
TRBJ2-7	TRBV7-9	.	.	CASSLGGTRLGDEQYF	TGTGCCAGCAGCTTAGGAGGCACCCGACTCGGGGACGAGCAGTACTTC
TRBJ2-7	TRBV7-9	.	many	CASSLQGSQRYEQYF	TGTGCCAGCAGCTTGCAGGGATCGCAGCGCTACGAGCAGTACTTC
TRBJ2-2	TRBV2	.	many	CASHQGESGGELFF	TGTGCCAGCCACCAAGGGGAGTCAGGCGGGGAGCTGTTTTTT
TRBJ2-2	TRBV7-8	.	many	CASSSKRVTGELFF	TGTGCCAGCAGCAGTAAGAGGGTGACCGGGGAGCTGTTTTTT
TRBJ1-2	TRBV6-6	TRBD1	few	CASSSTGDSLNYGYTF	TGTGCCAGCAGTTCCACAGGGGACAGTTTAAACTATGGCTACACCTTC
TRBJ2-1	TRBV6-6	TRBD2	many	CASTSIGSGGPYNEQFF	TGTGCCAGCACCTCGATTGGTAGCGGGGGCCCCTACAATGAGCAGTTCTTC
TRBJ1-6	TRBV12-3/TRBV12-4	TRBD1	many	CASSLNRGSSPLHF	TGTGCCAGCAGTTTGAACAGGGGGAGTTCACCCCTCCACTTT
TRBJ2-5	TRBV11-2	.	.	CACSLGPRETQYF	TGTGCCTGCAGCCTAGGACCAAGGGAGACCCAGTACTTC
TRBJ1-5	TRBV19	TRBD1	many	CASSTTGQGQPQHF	TGTGCCAGTAGTACGACAGGGCAGGGGCAGCCCCAGCATTTT
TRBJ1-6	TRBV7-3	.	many	CASSHRTHYNSPLHF	TGTGCCAGCAGCCATCGGACGCACTATAATTCACCCCTCCACTTT
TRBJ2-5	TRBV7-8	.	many	CASSLVPGGHQETQYF	TGTGCCAGCAGCTTAGTCCCAGGCGGGCACCAAGAGACCCAGTACTTC
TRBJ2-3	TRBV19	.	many	CASTTVGSTDTQYF	TGTGCCAGTACCACCGTCGGGAGCACAGATACGCAGTATTTT
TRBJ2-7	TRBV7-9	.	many	CASSQYTGNYEQYF	TGTGCCAGCAGCCAATACACAGGGAACTACGAGCAGTACTTC
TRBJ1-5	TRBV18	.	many	CASSQGRSNQPQHF	TGTGCCAGCTCACAGGGAAGGAGCAATCAGCCCCAGCATTTT
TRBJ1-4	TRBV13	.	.	CVSSFRTTNEKLFF	TGTGTCAGCAGCTTCCGGACCACTAATGAAAAACTGTTTTTT
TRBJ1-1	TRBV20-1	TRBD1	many	CSARKGAMNTEAFF	TGCAGTGCTAGAAAGGGGGCTATGAACACTGAAGCTTTCTTT